This T cell receptor beta chain was documented in a study of OX40 agonist ivuxolimab in advanced cancers. Study in general: An anti-OX40 (CD134) antibody with agonistic activity, ivuxolimab, was administered to patients. Each dose-escalation patient presented with hepatocellular carcinoma, melanoma, renal cell or head and neck cancer. Study-level points and caveats: The work left the antigen specificity of expanded peripheral T cells undetermined.

Regarding this clone: The antigen remains undetermined.

Germline values: CDR1 MDHEN, CDR2 SYDVKM. This CDR3 spans 13 amino acids. Trimming cost V 1 base and J 8 bases; bases outside gene matches: 1. Produced via immunoSEQ multiplex PCR; TCRdb's table is partial and in-frame only. The top ten clones hold 1% to 1.3% of a sample with 70,000 to 95,000 clones, 80% to 90% of them seen once. The rearrangement joins TRBV28 to TRBJ2-1; 8 positions agree with TRBD1. The sequence came from an adult with an advanced solid tumor such as melanoma, head and neck, liver or kidney cancer. Sequenced material: CD4+ or CD8+ T cells sorted from blood, taken in a trial of the OX40 agonist ivuxolimab. The DNA of the CDR3 is TGTGCCAGCAGTTTATCAGGGGGCCATGAGCAGTTCTTC. It is translated as CASSLSGGHEQFF.